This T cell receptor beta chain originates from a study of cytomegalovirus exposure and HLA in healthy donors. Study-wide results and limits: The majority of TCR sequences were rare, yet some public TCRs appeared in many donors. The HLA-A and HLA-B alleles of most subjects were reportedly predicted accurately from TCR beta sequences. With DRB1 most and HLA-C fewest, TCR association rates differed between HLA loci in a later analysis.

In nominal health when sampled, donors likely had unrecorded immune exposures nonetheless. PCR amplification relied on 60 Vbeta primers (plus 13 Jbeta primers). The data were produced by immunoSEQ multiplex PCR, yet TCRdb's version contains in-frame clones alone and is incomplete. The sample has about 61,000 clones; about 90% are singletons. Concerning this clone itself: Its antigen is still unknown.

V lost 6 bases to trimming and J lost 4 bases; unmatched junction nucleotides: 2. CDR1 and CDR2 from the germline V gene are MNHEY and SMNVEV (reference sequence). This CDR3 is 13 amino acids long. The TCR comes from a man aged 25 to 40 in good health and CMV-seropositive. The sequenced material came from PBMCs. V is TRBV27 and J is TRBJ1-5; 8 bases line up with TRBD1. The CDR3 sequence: CASRTGANQPQHF. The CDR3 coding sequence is TGTGCCAGCAGGACAGGGGCAAATCAGCCCCAGCATTTT.